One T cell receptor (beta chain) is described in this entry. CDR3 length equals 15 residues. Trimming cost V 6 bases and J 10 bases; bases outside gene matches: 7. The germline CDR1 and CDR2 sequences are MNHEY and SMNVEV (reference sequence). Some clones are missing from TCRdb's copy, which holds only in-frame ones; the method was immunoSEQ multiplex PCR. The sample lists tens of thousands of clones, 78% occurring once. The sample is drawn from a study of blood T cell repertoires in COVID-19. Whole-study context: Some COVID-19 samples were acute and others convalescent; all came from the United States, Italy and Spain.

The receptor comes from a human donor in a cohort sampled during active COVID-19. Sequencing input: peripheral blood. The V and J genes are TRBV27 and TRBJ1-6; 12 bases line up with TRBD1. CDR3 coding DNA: TGTGCCAGCAGAGGGGCCGGGACAGGGGGCTCACCCCTCCACTTT. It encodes CASRGAGTGGSPLHF.